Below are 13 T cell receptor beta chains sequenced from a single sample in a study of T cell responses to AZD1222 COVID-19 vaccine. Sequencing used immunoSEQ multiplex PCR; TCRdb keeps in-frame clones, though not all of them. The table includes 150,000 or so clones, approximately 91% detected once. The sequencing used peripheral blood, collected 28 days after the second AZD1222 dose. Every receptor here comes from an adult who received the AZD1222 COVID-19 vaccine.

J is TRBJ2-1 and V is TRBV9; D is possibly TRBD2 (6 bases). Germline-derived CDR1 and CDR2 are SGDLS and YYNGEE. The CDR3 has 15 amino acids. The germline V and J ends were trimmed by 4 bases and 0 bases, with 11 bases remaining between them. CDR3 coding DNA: TGTGCCAGCAGCCCGATGGGGGGCTCCTACAATGAGCAGTTCTTC. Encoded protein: CASSPMGGSYNEQFF.

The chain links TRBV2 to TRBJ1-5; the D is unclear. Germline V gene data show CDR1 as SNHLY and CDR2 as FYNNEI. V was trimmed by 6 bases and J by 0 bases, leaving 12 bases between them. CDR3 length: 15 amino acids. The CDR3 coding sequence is TGTGCCAGCAGCTCTGAACGGAATAGCAATCAGCCCCAGCATTTT. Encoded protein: CASSSERNSNQPQHF.

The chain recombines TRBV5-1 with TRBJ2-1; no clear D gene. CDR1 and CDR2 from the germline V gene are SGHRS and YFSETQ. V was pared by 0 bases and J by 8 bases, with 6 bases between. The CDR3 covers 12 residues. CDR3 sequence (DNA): TGCGCCAGCAGCTTGGCCTCGGATGAGCAGTTCTTC. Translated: CASSLASDEQFF. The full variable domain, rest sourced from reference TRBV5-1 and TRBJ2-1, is KAGVTQTPRYLIKTRGQQVTLSCSPISGHRSVSWYQQTPGQGLQFLFEYFSETQRNKGNFPGRFSGRQFSNSRSEMNVSTLELGDSALYLCASSLASDEQFFGPGTRLTVL.

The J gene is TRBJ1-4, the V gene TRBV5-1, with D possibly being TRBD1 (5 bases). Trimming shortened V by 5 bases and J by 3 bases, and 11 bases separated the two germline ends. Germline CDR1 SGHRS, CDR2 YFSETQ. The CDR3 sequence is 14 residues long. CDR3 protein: CASSTEGANEKLFF. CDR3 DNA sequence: TGCGCCAGCAGTACTGAAGGGGCTAATGAAAAACTGTTTTTT.

CDR3 coding DNA: TGTGCCAGCAGTTTCGGGTCGGGTCAGCCCCAGCATTTT. Protein: CASSFGSGQPQHF. This chain connects TRBV12-3 or TRBV12-4 to TRBJ1-5; no reliable D call. With 3 bases removed from V and 6 bases from J, the gap between germline ends came to 9 bases. The CDR3 runs 13 residues.

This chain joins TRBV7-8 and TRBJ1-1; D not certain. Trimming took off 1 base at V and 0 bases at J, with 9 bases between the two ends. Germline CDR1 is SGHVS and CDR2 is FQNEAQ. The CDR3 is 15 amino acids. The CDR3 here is CASSLGGPMNTEAFF. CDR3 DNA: TGTGCCAGCAGCTTAGGAGGCCCCATGAACACTGAAGCTTTCTTT.

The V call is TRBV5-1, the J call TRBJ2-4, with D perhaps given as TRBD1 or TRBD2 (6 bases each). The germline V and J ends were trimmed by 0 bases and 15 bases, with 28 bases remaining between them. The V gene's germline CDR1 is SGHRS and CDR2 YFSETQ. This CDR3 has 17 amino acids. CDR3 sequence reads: CASSLVGLGGQGWSLYF. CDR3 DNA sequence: TGCGCCAGCAGCTTGGTGGGCCTGGGGGGCCAGGGTTGGTCTTTGTACTTC.

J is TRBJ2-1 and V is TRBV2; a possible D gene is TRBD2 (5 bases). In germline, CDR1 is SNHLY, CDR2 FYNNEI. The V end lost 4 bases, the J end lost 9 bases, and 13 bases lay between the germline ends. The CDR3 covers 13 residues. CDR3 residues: CASSAGLALEQFF. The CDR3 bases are TGTGCCAGCAGTGCCGGGCTAGCCCTTGAGCAGTTCTTC.

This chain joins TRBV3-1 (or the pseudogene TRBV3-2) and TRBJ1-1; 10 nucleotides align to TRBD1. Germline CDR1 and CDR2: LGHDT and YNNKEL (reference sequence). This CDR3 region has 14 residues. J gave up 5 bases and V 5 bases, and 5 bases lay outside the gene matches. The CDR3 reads CASSLGQGGTEAFF. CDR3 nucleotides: TGTGCCAGCAGCTTAGGACAGGGGGGGACTGAAGCTTTCTTT.

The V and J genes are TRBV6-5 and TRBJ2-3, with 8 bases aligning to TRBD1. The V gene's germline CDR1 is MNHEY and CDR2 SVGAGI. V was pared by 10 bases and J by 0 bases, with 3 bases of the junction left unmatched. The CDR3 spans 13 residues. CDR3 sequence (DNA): TGTGCCACCAGGGGGCTAAGCACAGATACGCAGTATTTT. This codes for CATRGLSTDTQYF.

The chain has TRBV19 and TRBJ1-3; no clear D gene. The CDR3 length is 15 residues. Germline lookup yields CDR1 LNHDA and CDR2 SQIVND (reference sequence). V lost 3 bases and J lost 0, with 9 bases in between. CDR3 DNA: TGTGCCAGTAGTATGGACCTTCGCTCTGGAAACACCATATATTTT. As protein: CASSMDLRSGNTIYF.

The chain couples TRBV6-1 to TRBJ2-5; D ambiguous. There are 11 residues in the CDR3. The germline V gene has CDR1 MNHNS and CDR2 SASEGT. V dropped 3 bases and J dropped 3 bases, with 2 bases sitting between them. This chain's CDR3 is CASSEEETQYF. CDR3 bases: TGTGCCAGCAGTGAGGAAGAGACCCAGTACTTC.

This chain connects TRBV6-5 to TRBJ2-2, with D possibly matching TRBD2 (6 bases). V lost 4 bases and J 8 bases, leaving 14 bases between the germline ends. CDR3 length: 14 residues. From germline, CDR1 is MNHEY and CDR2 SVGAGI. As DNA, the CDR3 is TGTGCCAGCAGTTTGGCTAGCGCGGGGGGGGAGCTGTTTTTT. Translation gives CASSLASAGGELFF.